This T cell receptor beta chain derives from a study of CD8 T cells in Susac syndrome. It was with random hexamers that roughly 0.5 to 1 ug RNA was reverse transcribed. The TCR beta CDR3 was amplified by immunoSEQ multiplex PCR across 54 Vbeta, 13 Jbeta. From the immunoSEQ multiplex PCR reads, TCRdb called clonotypes with MiXCR, one entry per CDR3 protein. The table lists approximately 150,000 distinct CDR3 sequences, roughly 95% of them singletons, with around 0.093% in the top ten. The J segment lost 0 bases and the V segment lost 0 bases, leaving 9 bases of the junction unmatched. Germline loops: CDR1 SNHLY, CDR2 FYNNEI. The CDR3 extends over 18 amino acids. The multiple sclerosis control cohort comprised treatment-naive individuals presenting with stable or active relapsing-remitting disease. TEMRA cells were FACS-enriched, with CD8+ and CD4+ T cells isolated negatively.

V usage is TRBV2 and J usage is TRBJ2-3; 7 bases agree with TRBD1. This clonotype originated in a human donor with multiple sclerosis. The sequenced material came from CD4+ T cells from PBMCs. The CDR3 nucleotides are TGTGCCAGCAGTGAAGCTGATACAGGGGCCGAAAGCACAGATACGCAGTATTTT. Protein sequence: CASSEADTGAESTDTQYF.